The T cell receptor (beta chain) described here comes from a study of response to subunit inactivated influenza vaccine. Using its own MiXCR run on the RT-PCR reads, TCRdb lists one record per CDR3 protein. The sample records under 200,000 distinct CDR3 sequences, approximately 10% being singletons. This clonotype was picked up many times. The CDR3 has 20 residues. The V gene's germline CDR1 is SGDLS and CDR2 YYNGEE. V lost 4 bases, J lost 0 bases, and 12 bases stayed unmatched. The specimen comprised non-naive T cells sorted from PBMCs, sampled roughly 47 days after vaccination. This TCR was sampled from a man aged 45-65 years who received an inactivated influenza vaccine. V gene TRBV9 combines with J gene TRBJ2-6; TRBD1 matches at 11 bases. The CDR3, as DNA: TGTGCCAGCAGCCGACCAGGACAGGGGGCTTCCATCTCTGGGGCCAACGTCCTGACTTTC. Translating it yields CASSRPGQGASISGANVLTF.